The rows below give T cell receptor beta chains drawn from one sample of a study of read filtering for tumor transcriptome and immune sequencing. In TCRdb, the reads were re-called with MiXCR into one record per CDR3 protein. The sample lists 15,000 to 20,000 distinct CDR3 sequences; 22% were seen once. Material: a population of CD138-negative cells sorted from bone marrow. Receptors originate from a donor at least 40 years old with multiple myeloma. The CDR3 runs from the conserved cysteine through the conserved F or W. Each record gives: D gene, clone size, J gene, V gene, CDR3 DNA, CDR3 protein. D genes are given only for firm matches. Part of the rows lack a size; the others show once, few, many or a class for expanded clones.

d_call: NA; clone_size: NA; j_call: TRBJ1-2; v_call: TRBV29-1; cdr3_nt: TGCAGCGGACAAACTGGGATGGATGGCTACACCTTC; cdr3_aa: CSGQTGMDGYTF
d_call: NA; clone_size: NA; j_call: TRBJ2-1; v_call: TRBV20-1; cdr3_nt: TGCAGTGCTAGGGGGACTTTCGTCGATGAGCAGTTCTTC; cdr3_aa: CSARGTFVDEQFF
d_call: NA; clone_size: NA; j_call: TRBJ2-5; v_call: TRBV7-9; cdr3_nt: TGTGCCAGCCGAGGGAGAAGCCAAGAGACCCAGTACTTC; cdr3_aa: CASRGRSQETQYF
d_call: TRBD1; clone_size: many; j_call: TRBJ2-3; v_call: TRBV5-1; cdr3_nt: TGCGCCAGCAGCTTGAGGCGACAGGGGTCAGCAGTGACGACAGATACGCAGTATTTT; cdr3_aa: CASSLRRQGSAVTTDTQYF
d_call: TRBD2; clone_size: few; j_call: TRBJ2-3; v_call: TRBV2; cdr3_nt: TGTGCCAGCAGTGAATTTGGGACTAGCGGGACAAGCGGGGCAGATACGCAGTATTTT; cdr3_aa: CASSEFGTSGTSGADTQYF
d_call: NA; clone_size: many; j_call: TRBJ1-1; v_call: TRBV28; cdr3_nt: TGTGCCAGCAGTTTAAGTGGCACTGAAGCTTTCTTT; cdr3_aa: CASSLSGTEAFF
d_call: NA; clone_size: many; j_call: TRBJ2-7; v_call: TRBV28; cdr3_nt: TGTGCCAGCAGTGTCCTCGACCCCTACGAGCAGTACTTC; cdr3_aa: CASSVLDPYEQYF
d_call: TRBD2; clone_size: many; j_call: TRBJ2-2; v_call: TRBV28; cdr3_nt: TGTGCCAGCAGTTTATCGGGACTAGCGGAGAACACCGGGGAGCTGTTTTTT; cdr3_aa: CASSLSGLAENTGELFF
d_call: TRBD1; clone_size: few; j_call: TRBJ2-1; v_call: TRBV2; cdr3_nt: TGTGCCAGCAGTGAAGGGACAGGGGATGAGCAGTTCTTC; cdr3_aa: CASSEGTGDEQFF
d_call: TRBD2; clone_size: many; j_call: TRBJ2-3; v_call: TRBV29-1; cdr3_nt: TGCAGCGTTGAAGATGGGGCTAGCGGGTACACAGATACGCAGTATTTT; cdr3_aa: CSVEDGASGYTDTQYF
d_call: NA; clone_size: many; j_call: TRBJ2-1; v_call: TRBV14; cdr3_nt: TGTGCCAGCAGCCAAGGGATGGGTCTCCCCTACAATGAGCAGTTCTTC; cdr3_aa: CASSQGMGLPYNEQFF
d_call: NA; clone_size: many; j_call: TRBJ1-5; v_call: TRBV28; cdr3_nt: TGTGCCAGCAGATTAGACCCGAGGGGTCAGCCCCAGCATTTT; cdr3_aa: CASRLDPRGQPQHF
d_call: NA; clone_size: NA; j_call: TRBJ2-1; v_call: TRBV5-8; cdr3_nt: TGTGCCAGCAGCCGACGGACCCCCTGGAGTGAGCAGTTCTTC; cdr3_aa: CASSRRTPWSEQFF
d_call: TRBD2; clone_size: few; j_call: TRBJ2-1; v_call: TRBV7-6; cdr3_nt: TGTGCCAGCAGCTTAGGGACTAGCTCCTACAATGAGCAGTTCTTC; cdr3_aa: CASSLGTSSYNEQFF
d_call: TRBD1; clone_size: NA; j_call: TRBJ2-7; v_call: TRBV15; cdr3_nt: TGTGCCACCAGCAGGGACCTCCGGGACAGGGTATCCGAGCAGTACTTC; cdr3_aa: CATSRDLRDRVSEQYF
d_call: NA; clone_size: few; j_call: TRBJ2-3; v_call: TRBV28; cdr3_nt: TGTGCCAGCAGTCCCATGGGGGCCCAATGGGATACGCAGTATTTT; cdr3_aa: CASSPMGAQWDTQYF
d_call: NA; clone_size: medium-sized; j_call: TRBJ2-7; v_call: TRBV12-3/TRBV12-4; cdr3_nt: TGTGCCAGCAGACCGGGACTCTCCTTGGGGGAGCAGTACTTC; cdr3_aa: CASRPGLSLGEQYF
d_call: NA; clone_size: many; j_call: TRBJ2-5; v_call: TRBV20-1; cdr3_nt: TGCAGTGCTAGTAAACTAGAACTGGAGACCCAGTACTTC; cdr3_aa: CSASKLELETQYF
d_call: TRBD1; clone_size: many; j_call: TRBJ1-1; v_call: TRBV20-1; cdr3_nt: TGCAGTGCTAGGTACCTTCCGGGACAGGGGGTCCAACGCAACACTGAAGCTTTCTTT; cdr3_aa: CSARYLPGQGVQRNTEAFF
d_call: NA; clone_size: many; j_call: TRBJ2-1; v_call: TRBV7-3; cdr3_nt: TGTGCCAGCAGCACCTTCCAAAACAATGAGCAGTTCTTC; cdr3_aa: CASSTFQNNEQFF
d_call: TRBD2; clone_size: few; j_call: TRBJ2-2; v_call: TRBV13; cdr3_nt: TGTGCCAGCAGCTTAGGAGGGACTAGAAACACCGGGGAGCTGTTTTTT; cdr3_aa: CASSLGGTRNTGELFF
d_call: NA; clone_size: few; j_call: TRBJ2-3; v_call: TRBV7-2; cdr3_nt: TGTGCCAGCAGCTTAGGATATACGCAGTATTTT; cdr3_aa: CASSLGYTQYF
d_call: NA; clone_size: NA; j_call: TRBJ1-2; v_call: TRBV20-1; cdr3_nt: TGCAGTGCTAGAGATCAGGGATCTGACGGCTACACCTTC; cdr3_aa: CSARDQGSDGYTF
d_call: NA; clone_size: NA; j_call: TRBJ2-3; v_call: TRBV29-1; cdr3_nt: TGCAGCGCCTCACAGGACTTAGGGGATACGCAGTATTTT; cdr3_aa: CSASQDLGDTQYF
d_call: NA; clone_size: many; j_call: TRBJ2-3; v_call: TRBV29-1; cdr3_nt: TGCAGCTCTAGGGGGTCCGGGATGGATACGCAGTATTTT; cdr3_aa: CSSRGSGMDTQYF
d_call: TRBD1; clone_size: many; j_call: TRBJ2-1; v_call: TRBV3-1; cdr3_nt: TGTGCCAGCAGCTGGACAGGGCTGCAGTTCTTC; cdr3_aa: CASSWTGLQFF
d_call: NA; clone_size: NA; j_call: TRBJ1-3; v_call: TRBV7-2; cdr3_nt: TGTGCCAGCACCCCAGGCCTGGGAACTGGAAACACCATATATTTT; cdr3_aa: CASTPGLGTGNTIYF
d_call: NA; clone_size: NA; j_call: TRBJ2-5; v_call: TRBV2; cdr3_nt: TGTGCCAGCAAGAGGGACGGCCAAGAGACCCAGTACTTC; cdr3_aa: CASKRDGQETQYF
d_call: NA; clone_size: NA; j_call: TRBJ2-5; v_call: TRBV15; cdr3_nt: TGTGCCACCAGCAGAGATCAAGCGAGAGAGACCCAGTACTTC; cdr3_aa: CATSRDQARETQYF
d_call: NA; clone_size: medium-sized; j_call: TRBJ2-1; v_call: TRBV2; cdr3_nt: TGTGCCAGCAAGAACCGTGGGAGGCCCAATGAGCAGTTCTTC; cdr3_aa: CASKNRGRPNEQFF
d_call: NA; clone_size: few; j_call: TRBJ2-7; v_call: TRBV11-2; cdr3_nt: TGTGCCAGCAGCTTATCGACAGGATACTCCTACGAGCAGTACTTC; cdr3_aa: CASSLSTGYSYEQYF
d_call: NA; clone_size: many; j_call: TRBJ2-1; v_call: TRBV29-1; cdr3_nt: TGCAGCGTGGACGACAGTCAGTTTGGGCAGTTCTTC; cdr3_aa: CSVDDSQFGQFF
d_call: NA; clone_size: few; j_call: TRBJ1-2; v_call: TRBV5-1; cdr3_nt: TGCGCCAGCAGCCTGGGACGGAAGCCCTATGGCTACACCTTC; cdr3_aa: CASSLGRKPYGYTF